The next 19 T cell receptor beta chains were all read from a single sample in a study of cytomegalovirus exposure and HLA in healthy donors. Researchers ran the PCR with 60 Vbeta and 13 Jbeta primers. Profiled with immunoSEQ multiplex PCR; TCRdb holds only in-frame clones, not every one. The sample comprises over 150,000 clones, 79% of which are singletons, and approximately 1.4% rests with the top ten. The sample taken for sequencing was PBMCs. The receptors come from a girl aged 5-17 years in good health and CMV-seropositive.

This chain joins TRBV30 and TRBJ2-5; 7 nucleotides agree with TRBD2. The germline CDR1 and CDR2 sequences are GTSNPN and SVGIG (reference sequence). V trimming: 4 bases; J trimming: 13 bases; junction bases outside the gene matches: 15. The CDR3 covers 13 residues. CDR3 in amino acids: CAWIPWGGTPPYF. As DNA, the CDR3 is TGTGCCTGGATACCCTGGGGGGGTACCCCGCCGTACTTC.

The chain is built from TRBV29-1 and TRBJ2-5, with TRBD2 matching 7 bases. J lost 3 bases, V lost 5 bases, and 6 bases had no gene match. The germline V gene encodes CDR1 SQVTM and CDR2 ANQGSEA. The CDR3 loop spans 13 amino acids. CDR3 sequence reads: CSVLGLDEETQYF. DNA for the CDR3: TGCAGCGTTCTTGGACTAGACGAAGAGACCCAGTACTTC.

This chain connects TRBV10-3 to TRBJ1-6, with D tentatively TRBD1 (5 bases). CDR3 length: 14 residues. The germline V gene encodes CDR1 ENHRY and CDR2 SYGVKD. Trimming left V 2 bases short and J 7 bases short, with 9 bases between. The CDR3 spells CAISEIGGNSPLHF. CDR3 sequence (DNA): TGTGCCATCAGTGAGATCGGGGGAAATTCACCCCTCCACTTT.

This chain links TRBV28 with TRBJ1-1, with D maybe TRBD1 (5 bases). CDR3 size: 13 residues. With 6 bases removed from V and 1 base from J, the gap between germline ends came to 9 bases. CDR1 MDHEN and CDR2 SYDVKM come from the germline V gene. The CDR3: CASSGHENTEAFF. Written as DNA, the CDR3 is TGTGCCAGCAGCGGACACGAGAACACTGAAGCTTTCTTT.

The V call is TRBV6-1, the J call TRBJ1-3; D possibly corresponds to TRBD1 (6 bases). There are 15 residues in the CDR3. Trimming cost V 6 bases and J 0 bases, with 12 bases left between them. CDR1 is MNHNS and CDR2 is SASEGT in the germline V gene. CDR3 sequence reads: CASRKGDISGNTIYF. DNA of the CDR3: TGTGCCAGCAGGAAGGGGGACATCTCTGGAAACACCATATATTTT.

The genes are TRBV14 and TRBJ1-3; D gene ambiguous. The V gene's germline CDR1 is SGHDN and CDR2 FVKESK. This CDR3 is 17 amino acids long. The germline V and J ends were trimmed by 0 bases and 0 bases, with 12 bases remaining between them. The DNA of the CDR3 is TGTGCCAGCAGCCAAGATAGTCGACAAATCTCTGGAAACACCATATATTTT. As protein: CASSQDSRQISGNTIYF.

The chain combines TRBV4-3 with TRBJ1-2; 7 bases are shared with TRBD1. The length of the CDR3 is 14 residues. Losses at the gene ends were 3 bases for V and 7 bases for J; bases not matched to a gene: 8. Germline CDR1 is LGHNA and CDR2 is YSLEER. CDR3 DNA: TGCGCCAGCAGCCATTCTAACCACAGGGGTGGCTACACCTTC. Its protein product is CASSHSNHRGGYTF.

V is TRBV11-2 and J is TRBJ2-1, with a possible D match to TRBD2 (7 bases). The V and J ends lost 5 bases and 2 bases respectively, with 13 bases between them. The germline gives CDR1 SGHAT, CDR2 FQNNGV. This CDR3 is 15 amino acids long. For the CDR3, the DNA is TGTGCCAGCAGCCCCCGGGGGGCTCCCTACAATGAGCAGTTCTTC. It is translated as CASSPRGAPYNEQFF.

The CDR3 DNA is TGTGCCAGCAGCGCCGAAGGGGACAGGGCCTACGAGCAGTACTTC. Amino acids: CASSAEGDRAYEQYF. V is TRBV6-1 and J is TRBJ2-7; 9 nucleotides align to TRBD1. CDR1 is MNHNS and CDR2 is SASEGT in the germline V gene. There are 15 residues in the CDR3. V shed 6 bases, J shed 2 bases, and the junction held 8 bases outside the gene matches.

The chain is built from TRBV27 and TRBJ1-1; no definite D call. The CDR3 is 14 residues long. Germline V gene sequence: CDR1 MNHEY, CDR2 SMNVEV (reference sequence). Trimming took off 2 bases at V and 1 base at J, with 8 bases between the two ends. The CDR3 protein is CASSLRTRNTEAFF. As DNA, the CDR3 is TGTGCCAGCAGTTTACGAACAAGGAACACTGAAGCTTTCTTT.

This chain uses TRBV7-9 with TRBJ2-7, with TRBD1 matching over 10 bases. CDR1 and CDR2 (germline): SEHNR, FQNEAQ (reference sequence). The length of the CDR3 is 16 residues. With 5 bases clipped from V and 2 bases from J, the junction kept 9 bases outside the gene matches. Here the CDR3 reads CASSSRPGQGTYEQYF. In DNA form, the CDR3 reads TGTGCCAGCAGCAGTAGACCGGGACAGGGGACCTACGAGCAGTACTTC.

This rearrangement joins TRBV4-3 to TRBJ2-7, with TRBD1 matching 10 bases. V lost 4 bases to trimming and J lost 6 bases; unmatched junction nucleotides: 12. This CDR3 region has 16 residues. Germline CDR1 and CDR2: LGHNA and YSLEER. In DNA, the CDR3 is TGCGCCAGCAGCCGAGCCCCGGGACAGGGGACCGGCGAGCAGTACTTC. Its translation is CASSRAPGQGTGEQYF.

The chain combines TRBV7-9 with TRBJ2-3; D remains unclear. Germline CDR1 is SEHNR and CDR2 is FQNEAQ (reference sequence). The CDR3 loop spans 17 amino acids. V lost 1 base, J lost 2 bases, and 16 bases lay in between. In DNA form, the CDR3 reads TGTGCCAGCAGCTTAGTAGGTTGGCAGGTATACACAGATACGCAGTATTTT. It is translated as CASSLVGWQVYTDTQYF.

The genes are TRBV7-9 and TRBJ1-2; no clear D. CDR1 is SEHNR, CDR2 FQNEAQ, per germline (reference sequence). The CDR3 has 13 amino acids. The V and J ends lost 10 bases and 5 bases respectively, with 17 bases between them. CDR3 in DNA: TGTGCCAACGAGCGGCAGGATCATTATGGCTACACCTTC. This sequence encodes CANERQDHYGYTF.

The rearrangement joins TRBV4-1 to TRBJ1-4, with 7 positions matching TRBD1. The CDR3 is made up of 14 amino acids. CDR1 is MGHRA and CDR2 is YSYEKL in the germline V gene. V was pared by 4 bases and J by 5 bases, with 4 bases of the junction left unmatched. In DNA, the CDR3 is TGCGCCAGCAGCCCGACAGGGTTAAATGAAAAACTGTTTTTT. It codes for CASSPTGLNEKLFF.

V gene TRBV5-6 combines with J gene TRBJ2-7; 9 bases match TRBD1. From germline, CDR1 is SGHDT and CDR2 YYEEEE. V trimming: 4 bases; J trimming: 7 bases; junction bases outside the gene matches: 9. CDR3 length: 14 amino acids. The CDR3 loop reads CASSIWDRVREQYF. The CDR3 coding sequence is TGTGCCAGCAGCATATGGGACAGGGTGAGGGAGCAGTACTTC.

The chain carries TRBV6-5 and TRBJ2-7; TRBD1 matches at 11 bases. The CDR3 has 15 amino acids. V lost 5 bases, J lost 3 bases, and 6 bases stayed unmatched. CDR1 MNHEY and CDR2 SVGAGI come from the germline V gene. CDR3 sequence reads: CASSTRTGGDYEQYF. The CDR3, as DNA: TGTGCCAGCAGTACCCGGACAGGGGGCGACTACGAGCAGTACTTC.

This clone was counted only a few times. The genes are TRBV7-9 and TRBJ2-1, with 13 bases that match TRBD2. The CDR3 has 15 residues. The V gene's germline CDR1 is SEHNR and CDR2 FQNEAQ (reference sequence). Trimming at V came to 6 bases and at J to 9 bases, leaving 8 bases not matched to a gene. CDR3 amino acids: CASSPLAGGPGEQFF. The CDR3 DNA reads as TGTGCCAGCAGTCCACTAGCGGGGGGGCCTGGTGAGCAGTTCTTC.

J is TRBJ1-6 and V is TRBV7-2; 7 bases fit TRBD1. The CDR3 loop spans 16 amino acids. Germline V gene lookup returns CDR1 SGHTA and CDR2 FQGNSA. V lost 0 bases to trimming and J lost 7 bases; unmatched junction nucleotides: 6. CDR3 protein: CASSLAPGGRNSPLHF. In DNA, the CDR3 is TGTGCCAGCAGCTTAGCCCCAGGGGGGAGGAATTCACCCCTCCACTTT.